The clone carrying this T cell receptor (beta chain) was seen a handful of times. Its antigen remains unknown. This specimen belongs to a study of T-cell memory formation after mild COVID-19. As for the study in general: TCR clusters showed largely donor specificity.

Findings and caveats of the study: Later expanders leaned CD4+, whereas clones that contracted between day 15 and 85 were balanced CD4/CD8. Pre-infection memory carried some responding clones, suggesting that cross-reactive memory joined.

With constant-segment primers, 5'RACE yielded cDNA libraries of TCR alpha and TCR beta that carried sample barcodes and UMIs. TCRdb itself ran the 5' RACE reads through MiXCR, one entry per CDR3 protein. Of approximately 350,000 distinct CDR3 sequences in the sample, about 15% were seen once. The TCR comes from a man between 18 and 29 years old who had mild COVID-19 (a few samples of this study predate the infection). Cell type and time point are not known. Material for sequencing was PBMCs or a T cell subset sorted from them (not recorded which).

CDR3 residues: CASSPEGGPGKDTQYF. The CDR3, as DNA: TGTGCCAGCAGCCCTGAGGGGGGGCCCGGTAAAGATACGCAGTATTTT. The chain recombines TRBV7-3 with TRBJ2-3; TRBD2 might be the D (7 bases). Germline V gives CDR1 SGHTA, CDR2 FQGTGA. V gave up 5 bases and J gave up 5 bases, with 20 bases separating them. The CDR3 covers 16 residues.